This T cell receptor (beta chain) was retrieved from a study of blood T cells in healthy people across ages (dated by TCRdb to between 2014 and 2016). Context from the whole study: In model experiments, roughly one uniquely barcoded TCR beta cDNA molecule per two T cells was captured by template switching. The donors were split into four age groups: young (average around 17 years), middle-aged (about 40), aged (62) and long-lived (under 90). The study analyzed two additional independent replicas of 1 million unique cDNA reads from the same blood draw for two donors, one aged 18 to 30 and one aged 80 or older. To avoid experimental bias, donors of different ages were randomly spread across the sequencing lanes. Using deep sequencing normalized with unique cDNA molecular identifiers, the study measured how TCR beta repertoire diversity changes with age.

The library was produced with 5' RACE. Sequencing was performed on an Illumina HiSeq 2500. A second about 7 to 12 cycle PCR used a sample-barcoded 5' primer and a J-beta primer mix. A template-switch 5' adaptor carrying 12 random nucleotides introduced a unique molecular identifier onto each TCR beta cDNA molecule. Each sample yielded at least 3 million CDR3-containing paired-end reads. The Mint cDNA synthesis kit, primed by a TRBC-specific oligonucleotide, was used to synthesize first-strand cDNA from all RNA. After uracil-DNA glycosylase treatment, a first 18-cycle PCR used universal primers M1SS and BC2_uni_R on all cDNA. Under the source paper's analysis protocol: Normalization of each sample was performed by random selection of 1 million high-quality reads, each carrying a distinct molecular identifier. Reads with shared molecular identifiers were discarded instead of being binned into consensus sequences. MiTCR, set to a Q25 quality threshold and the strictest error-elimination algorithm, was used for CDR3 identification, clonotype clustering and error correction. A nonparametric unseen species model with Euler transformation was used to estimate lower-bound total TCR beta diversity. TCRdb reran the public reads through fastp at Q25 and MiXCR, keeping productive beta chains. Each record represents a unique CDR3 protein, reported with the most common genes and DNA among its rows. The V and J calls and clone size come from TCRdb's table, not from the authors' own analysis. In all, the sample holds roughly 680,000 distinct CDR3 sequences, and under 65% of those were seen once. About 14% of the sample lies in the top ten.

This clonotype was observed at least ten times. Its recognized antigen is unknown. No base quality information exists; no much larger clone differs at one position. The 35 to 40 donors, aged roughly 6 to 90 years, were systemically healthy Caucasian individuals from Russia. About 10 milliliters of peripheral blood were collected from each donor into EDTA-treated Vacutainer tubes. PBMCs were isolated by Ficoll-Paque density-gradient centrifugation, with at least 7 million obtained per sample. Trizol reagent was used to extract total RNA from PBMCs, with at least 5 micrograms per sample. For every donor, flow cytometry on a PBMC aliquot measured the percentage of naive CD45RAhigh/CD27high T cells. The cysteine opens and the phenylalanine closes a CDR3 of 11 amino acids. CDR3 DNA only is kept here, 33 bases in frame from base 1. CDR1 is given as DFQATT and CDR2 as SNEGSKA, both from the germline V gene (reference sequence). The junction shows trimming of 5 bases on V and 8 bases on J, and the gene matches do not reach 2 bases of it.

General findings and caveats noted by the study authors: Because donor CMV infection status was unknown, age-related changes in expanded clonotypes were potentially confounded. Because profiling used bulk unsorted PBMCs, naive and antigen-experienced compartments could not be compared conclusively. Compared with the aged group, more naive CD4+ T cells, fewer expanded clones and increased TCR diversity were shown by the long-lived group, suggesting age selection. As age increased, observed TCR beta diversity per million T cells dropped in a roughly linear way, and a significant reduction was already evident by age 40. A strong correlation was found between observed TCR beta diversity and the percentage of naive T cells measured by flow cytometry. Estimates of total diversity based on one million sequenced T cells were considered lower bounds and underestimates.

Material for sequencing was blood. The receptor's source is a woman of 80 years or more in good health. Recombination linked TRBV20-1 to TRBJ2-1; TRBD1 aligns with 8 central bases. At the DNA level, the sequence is TGCAGTGCTGACAGGGGAGATGAGCAGTTCTTC. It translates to CSADRGDEQFF.